Sequencing of this T cell receptor beta chain was carried out in a study of vaccination effects on CD4 cells after COVID-19. Study summary: Expansion with viral peptide pools was applied to antigen-specific CD4+ T cells by the ViraFEST assay prior to sequencing.

Isolating CD4+ T cells followed 9 to 11 days of culture. Negative nucleocapsid antibody tests before and after vaccination confirmed no previous SARS-CoV-2 infection. A half-volume exchange with IL-2 medium occurred on days 3 and 7. This clone has just a few counts. Its antigen is unknown. Assay used: immunoSEQ multiplex PCR; TCRdb lists only in-frame clones, some missing. Of tens of thousands of clones listed, roughly 73% are singletons. This TCR was sampled from a human donor who received a COVID-19 vaccine. The specimen was CD4+ T cells from PBMCs cultured without peptide, collected before COVID-19 vaccination.

CDR3 in DNA: TGTGCCAGCAGAATAGGGGATTATAGCAATCAGCCCCAGCATTTT. It encodes CASRIGDYSNQPQHF. The rearrangement joins TRBV28 to TRBJ1-5; D may be TRBD1 (5 bases). The germline gives CDR1 MDHEN, CDR2 SYDVKM. The CDR3 has 15 amino acids. Between the trimmed V and J ends, which lost 6 bases and 0 bases, there was a span of 12 bases.